This T cell receptor beta chain emerged from a study of blood T cell repertoires in COVID-19. Whole-study context: Sites across the United States, Italy and Spain contributed samples from acute and convalescent COVID-19. From T cells, B-cell-depleted T cells, or PBMCs came the material, which was cDNA or gDNA.

Germline V gene sequence: CDR1 SNHLY, CDR2 FYNNEI. The CDR3 is 13 residues long. V was clipped by 9 bases and J by 6 bases; unmatched bases: 7. Seattle researchers signed up patients amid active infection and tracked them longitudinally. The repertoire was sequenced with immunoSEQ multiplex PCR; TCRdb's copy has only in-frame clones and lacks some. The table has roughly 280,000 clones, about nine tenths seen once; the top ten hold approximately 10%. This sequence joins TRBV2 and TRBJ1-5; 8 bases are shared with TRBD1. Sequencing was done on a sample of peripheral blood. The receptor was isolated from a woman in her twenties or thirties with COVID-19, enrolled during active disease. CDR3 sequence: CASEAGGGQPQHF. The DNA for the CDR3 is TGTGCCAGTGAGGCAGGGGGCGGTCAGCCCCAGCATTTT.